The 22 T cell receptor beta chains given below trace back to one sample, sequenced in a study of blood T cell repertoires in COVID-19. Sequencing was performed with immunoSEQ multiplex PCR; in TCRdb, only in-frame clones are kept and a portion is missing. This sample has about 380,000 clones, with about 88% found just once. Sequenced sample: PBMCs or T cells enriched from blood (not recorded which). The receptors were sampled from a woman aged 18-30 years who had recovered from COVID-19.

This clone came up once. The J gene is TRBJ1-5, the V gene TRBV5-5; D uncertain. Germline V gene sequence: CDR1 SGHKS, CDR2 YYEKEE (reference sequence). V was pared by 4 bases and J by 0 bases, with 20 bases between. The CDR3 runs 18 residues. CDR3 protein: CASSRTHTTGNSNQPQHF. CDR3 nucleotide sequence: TGTGCCAGCAGCCGAACACACACGACGGGGAATAGCAATCAGCCCCAGCATTTT.

This clone showed up just once. The rearrangement uses TRBV19 and TRBJ1-1, with D possibly being TRBD1 (6 bases). The CDR3 has 16 amino acids. In germline, CDR1 is LNHDA, CDR2 SQIVND (reference sequence). V was trimmed by 3 bases and J by 5 bases, leaving 19 bases between them. The CDR3 loop reads CASSITGTREQTEAFF. CDR3 sequence (DNA): TGTGCCAGTAGTATCACCGGGACACGTGAACAAACTGAAGCTTTCTTT.

This chain links TRBV24-1 with TRBJ1-2; weak D call: TRBD1 (6 bases). The V and J ends lost 7 bases and 4 bases respectively, with 12 bases between them. This CDR3 is built from 13 residues. Per the germline V gene, CDR1 is KGHDR and CDR2 is SFDVKD. As DNA, the CDR3 is TGTGCCACCAGCTCGGGGGGCGGCTATGGCTACACCTTC. It codes for CATSSGGGYGYTF.

The V and J genes are TRBV19 and TRBJ2-5, with 7 positions matching TRBD1. Trimming at V came to 4 bases and at J to 2 bases, leaving 4 bases not matched to a gene. Germline loops: CDR1 LNHDA, CDR2 SQIVND (reference sequence). CDR3 length equals 14 residues. Here the CDR3 DNA reads TGTGCCAGTAGTACAGACAGGGCTCAAGAGACCCAGTACTTC. The encoded protein is CASSTDRAQETQYF.

This chain connects TRBV7-2 to TRBJ1-2, with TRBD1 matching 7 bases. This CDR3 is built from 15 residues. The V segment lost 5 bases and the J segment 1 base; nucleotides outside the gene matches: 7. Germline CDR1 is SGHTA and CDR2 is FQGNSA. CDR3 DNA: TGTGCCAGCAGCCCTAGACGGGACAGTAACTATGGCTACACCTTC. Encoded protein: CASSPRRDSNYGYTF.

The chain is built from TRBV21-1 and TRBJ1-2; TRBD1, the D gene given by the table, was not confirmed from the DNA. TRBV21-1 is a pseudogene segment. The CDR3 has 16 amino acids. As DNA, the CDR3 is TGTGCCAGCAGCAAAGAAGAGAGGGGGCGCATCGATGGCTACACCTTC. Translating it yields CASSKEERGRIDGYTF.

This clone was counted between two and nine times. CDR3 DNA sequence: TGTGCCAGCAGTGAAGAGGGGACAGGGTTCGATACGCAGTATTTT. It codes for CASSEEGTGFDTQYF. The V and J genes are TRBV6-1 and TRBJ2-3, with TRBD1 identical over 9 bases. The ends lost 1 base at V and 6 bases at J; junction bases unmatched: 5. CDR1 is MNHNS, CDR2 SASEGT, per germline. CDR3 length: 15 residues.

This chain joins TRBV10-1 and TRBJ2-1; 8 nucleotides match TRBD2. V shed 6 bases, J shed 2 bases, and the junction held 6 bases outside the gene matches. Germline V gene sequence: CDR1 WNHNN, CDR2 SYGVQD (reference sequence). The CDR3 has 15 amino acids. CDR3 amino acids: CASSRGGGPYNEQFF. Here the CDR3 DNA reads TGCGCCAGCAGCCGGGGCGGGGGGCCCTACAATGAGCAGTTCTTC.

The chain carries TRBV7-9 and TRBJ1-6; tentative D call: TRBD1 (6 bases). The CDR3 is 14 amino acids. CDR1 and CDR2 from the germline V gene are SEHNR and FQNEAQ (reference sequence). The germline V and J ends were trimmed by 5 bases and 7 bases, with 12 bases remaining between them. The CDR3 region is CASSGGQSNSPLHF. The CDR3 bases are TGTGCCAGCAGCGGTGGACAGAGCAATTCACCCCTCCACTTT.

The gene calls are TRBV19 and TRBJ2-3; the match to TRBD2 covers 11 bases. Germline CDR1 reads LNHDA; CDR2 reads SQIVND (reference sequence). The CDR3 spans 19 residues. Losses at the gene ends were 2 bases for V and 0 bases for J; bases not matched to a gene: 10. The CDR3 region is CASSIRARGLAVSTDTQYF. Written as DNA, the CDR3 is TGTGCCAGTAGTATAAGGGCTCGGGGACTAGCGGTTAGCACAGATACGCAGTATTTT.

V and J are TRBV18 and TRBJ1-1, with D tentatively TRBD1 (6 bases). The germline gives CDR1 KGHSH, CDR2 LQKENI. Trimming took 4 bases from V and 4 from J, leaving 10 bases between them. The CDR3 is 13 residues long. The CDR3 bases are TGTGCCAGCTCACTACAGGGTATCACTGAAGCTTTCTTT. This translates into CASSLQGITEAFF.

The chain is built from TRBV2 and TRBJ1-6; maybe TRBD1 (6 bases). The CDR3 runs 15 residues. V dropped 3 bases and J dropped 6 bases, with 12 bases sitting between them. The germline CDR1 and CDR2 sequences are SNHLY and FYNNEI. CDR3 amino acids: CASSDRTGSNSPLHF. In nucleotides, the CDR3 is TGTGCCAGCAGTGATCGAACAGGGTCTAATTCACCCCTCCACTTT.

This rearrangement joins TRBV5-6 to TRBJ2-7; 7 bases agree with TRBD1. The CDR3 length is 14 residues. Looked up from germline, CDR1 is SGHDT and CDR2 is YYEEEE. J gave up 4 bases and V 4 bases, and 8 bases lay outside the gene matches. This CDR3 reads CASSPLNRGYEQYF. In DNA form, the CDR3 reads TGTGCCAGCAGCCCCCTAAACAGGGGATACGAGCAGTACTTC.

The chain employs TRBV2 and TRBJ2-2; maybe TRBD1 (5 bases). The V gene's germline CDR1 is SNHLY and CDR2 FYNNEI. The CDR3 is 15 residues long. CDR3 protein: CASLIPIGEIGELFF. In nucleotides, the CDR3 is TGTGCTTCTTTAATTCCAATAGGGGAAATCGGGGAGCTGTTTTTT.

The rearrangement joins TRBV9 to TRBJ2-1; tentative D call: TRBD1 (6 bases). Trimming left V 3 bases short and J 3 bases short, with 25 bases between. Germline V gene sequence: CDR1 SGDLS, CDR2 YYNGEE. This CDR3 spans 19 amino acids. This chain's CDR3 is CASSETTGTRGSGYNEQFF. DNA of the CDR3: TGTGCCAGCAGCGAGACCACAGGGACCCGCGGGTCTGGCTACAATGAGCAGTTCTTC.

This rearrangement joins TRBV28 to TRBJ2-7; perhaps TRBD1 as D (6 bases). Trimming removed 5 bases at V and 2 bases at J, with 16 bases between. The CDR3 loop spans 15 amino acids. Germline V gives CDR1 MDHEN, CDR2 SYDVKM. CDR3 sequence (DNA): TGTGCCAGCAGTACTCCCGGGACACCTACCTACGAGCAGTACTTC. It specifies CASSTPGTPTYEQYF.

This rearrangement joins TRBV5-5 to TRBJ2-7; D uncertain. There are 15 residues in the CDR3. Germline V gives CDR1 SGHKS, CDR2 YYEKEE (reference sequence). Trimming removed 0 bases from V and 0 bases from J, with 10 bases in between. In nucleotides, the CDR3 is TGTGCCAGCAGCTTGGTTAGAGGAGTCTCCTACGAGCAGTACTTC. Translated, it gives CASSLVRGVSYEQYF.

The CDR3 DNA follows: TGTGCCATCAGTCAGGGCGGGGTTCAGCCCCAGCATTTT. It encodes CAISQGGVQPQHF. V gene TRBV10-3 combines with J gene TRBJ1-5, with D maybe TRBD1 (5 bases). In germline, CDR1 is ENHRY, CDR2 SYGVKD. This CDR3 has 13 residues. The ends were cut back, 5 bases at V and 6 bases at J, with 11 bases in the middle.

The gene calls are TRBV15 and TRBJ2-6; 8 bases are a match to TRBD1. Germline trimming cut 4 bases from V and 0 bases from J; bases unmatched to any gene: 8. This CDR3 contains 18 residues. Germline V gives CDR1 LNHNV, CDR2 YYDKDF (reference sequence). The CDR3, as DNA: TGTGCCACCAGCACCCGGACAGGGCCTAGCTCTGGGGCCAACGTCCTGACTTTC. It specifies CATSTRTGPSSGANVLTF.

This rearrangement joins TRBV5-1 to TRBJ2-7, with D possibly matching TRBD1 (6 bases). CDR3 size: 14 residues. V was clipped by 5 bases and J by 2 bases, with 14 bases between them. Germline CDR1 and CDR2: SGHRS and YFSETQ. CDR3 loop: CASSPGGQPYEQYF. CDR3 in DNA: TGCGCCAGCAGTCCCGGAGGACAGCCCTACGAGCAGTACTTC.

The chain carries TRBV9 and TRBJ1-2; TRBD1 aligns across 7 bases. The germline gives CDR1 SGDLS, CDR2 YYNGEE. The CDR3 covers 14 residues. V was clipped by 3 bases and J by 3 bases; unmatched bases: 5. The CDR3 is CASSAHTGDYGYTF. CDR3 DNA sequence: TGTGCCAGCAGCGCCCATACAGGGGACTATGGCTACACCTTC.

The chain employs TRBV5-1 and TRBJ2-3; 9 positions match TRBD1. The length of the CDR3 is 14 residues. Unmatched junction bases numbered 6, after V lost 4 bases and J lost 6 bases. Germline assignment: CDR1 SGHRS and CDR2 YFSETQ. CDR3 DNA: TGCGCCAGCAGCCGGGGACAGGGCAGGGATACGCAGTATTTT. It encodes CASSRGQGRDTQYF.